The clone carrying this T cell receptor beta chain was detected once. Here immunoSEQ multiplex PCR was the method, and the copy in TCRdb shows in-frame clones only, minus some. The sample lists tens of thousands of clones, roughly 91% occurring once. The data derive from a study of T cell changes during pregnancy in multiple sclerosis. Looked up from germline, CDR1 is SQVTM and CDR2 is ANQGSEA. V lost 7 bases to trimming and J lost 1 base; unmatched junction nucleotides: 2. CDR3 size: 13 residues. Source: CD4+ T cells from peripheral blood mononuclear cells, taken in the second trimester of pregnancy. The chain uses TRBV29-1 and TRBJ2-2, with 8 nucleotides matching TRBD1. This sequence originates from a female donor with multiple sclerosis, enrolled in a pregnancy study. The CDR3 loop reads CSAGGMNTGELFF. The CDR3 bases are TGCAGCGCAGGGGGCATGAACACCGGGGAGCTGTTTTTT.